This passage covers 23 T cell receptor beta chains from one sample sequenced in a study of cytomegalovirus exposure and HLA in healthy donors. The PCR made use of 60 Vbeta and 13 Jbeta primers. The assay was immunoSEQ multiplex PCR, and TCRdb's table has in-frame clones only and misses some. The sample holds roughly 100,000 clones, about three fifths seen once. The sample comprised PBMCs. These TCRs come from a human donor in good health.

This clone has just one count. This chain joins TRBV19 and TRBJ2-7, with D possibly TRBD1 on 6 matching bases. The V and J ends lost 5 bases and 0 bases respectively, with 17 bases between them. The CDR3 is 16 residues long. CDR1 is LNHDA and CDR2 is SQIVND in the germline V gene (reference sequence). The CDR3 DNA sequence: TGTGCCAGTAGTGTGTCGGACAGCCGCAGCTCCTACGAGCAGTACTTC. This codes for CASSVSDSRSSYEQYF.

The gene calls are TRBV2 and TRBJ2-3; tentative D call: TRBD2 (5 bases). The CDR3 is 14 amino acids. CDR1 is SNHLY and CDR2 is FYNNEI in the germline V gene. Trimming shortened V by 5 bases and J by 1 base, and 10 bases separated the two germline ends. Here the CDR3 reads CASSRTEGTDTQYF. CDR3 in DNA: TGTGCCAGCAGTCGGACTGAGGGCACAGATACGCAGTATTTT.

This CDR3 reads CASSLDSGETQYF. CDR3 sequence (DNA): TGCGCCAGCAGCTTGGATAGCGGAGAGACCCAGTACTTC. This chain uses TRBV5-1 with TRBJ2-5, with a tentative D call TRBD2 (6 bases). The CDR3 sequence is 13 residues long. With 0 bases removed from V and 4 bases from J, the gap between germline ends came to 7 bases. CDR1 is SGHRS and CDR2 is YFSETQ in the germline V gene. The complete variable domain, with remaining parts taken from reference TRBV5-1 and TRBJ2-5, reads KAGVTQTPRYLIKTRGQQVTLSCSPISGHRSVSWYQQTPGQGLQFLFEYFSETQRNKGNFPGRFSGRQFSNSRSEMNVSTLELGDSALYLCASSLDSGETQYFGPGTRLLVL.

CDR3 nucleotides: TGTGCCAGCAGCCCCTGGGGGGGGAATGAGCAGTTCTTC. This gives the protein CASSPWGGNEQFF. The rearrangement links TRBV5-6 to TRBJ2-1, with TRBD2 matching over 7 bases. Looked up from germline, CDR1 is SGHDT and CDR2 is YYEEEE. This CDR3 is built from 13 residues. V was pared by 4 bases and J by 7 bases, with 5 bases of the junction left unmatched.

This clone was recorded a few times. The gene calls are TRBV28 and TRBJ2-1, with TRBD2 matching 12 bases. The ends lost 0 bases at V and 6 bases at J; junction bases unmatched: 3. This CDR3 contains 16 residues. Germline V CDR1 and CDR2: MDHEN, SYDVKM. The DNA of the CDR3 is TGTGCCAGCAGTTTATGGGCTAGCGGGAGGGCCAATGAGCAGTTCTTC. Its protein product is CASSLWASGRANEQFF.

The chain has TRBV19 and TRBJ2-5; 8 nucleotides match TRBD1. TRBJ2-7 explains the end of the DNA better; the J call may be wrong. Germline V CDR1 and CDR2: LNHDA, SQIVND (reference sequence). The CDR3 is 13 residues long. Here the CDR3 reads CASSQGALYEQYF. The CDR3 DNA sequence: TGTGCCAGCTCCCAGGGGGCCCTCTACGAGCAGTACTTC.

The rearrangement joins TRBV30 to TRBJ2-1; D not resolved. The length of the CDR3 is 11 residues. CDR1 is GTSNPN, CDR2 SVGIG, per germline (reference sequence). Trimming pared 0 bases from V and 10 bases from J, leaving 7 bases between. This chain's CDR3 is CAWSVGAEQFF. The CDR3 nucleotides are TGTGCCTGGAGTGTGGGCGCAGAGCAGTTCTTC.

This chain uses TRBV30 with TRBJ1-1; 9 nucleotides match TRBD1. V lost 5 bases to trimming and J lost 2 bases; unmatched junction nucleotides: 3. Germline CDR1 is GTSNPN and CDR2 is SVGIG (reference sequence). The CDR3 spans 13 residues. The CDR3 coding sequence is TGTGCCTGGGGGGGACAGGGTAACACTGAAGCTTTCTTT. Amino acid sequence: CAWGGQGNTEAFF. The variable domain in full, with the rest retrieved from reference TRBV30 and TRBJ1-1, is SQTIHQWPATLVQPVGSPLSLECTVEGTSNPNLYWYRQAAGRGLQLLFYSVGIGQISSEVPQNLSASRPQDRQFILSSKKLLLSDSGFYLCAWGGQGNTEAFFGQGTRLTVV.

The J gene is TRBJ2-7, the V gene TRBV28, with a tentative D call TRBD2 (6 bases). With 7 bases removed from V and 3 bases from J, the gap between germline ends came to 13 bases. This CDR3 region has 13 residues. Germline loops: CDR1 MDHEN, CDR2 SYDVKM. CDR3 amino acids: CASTHRGSYEQYF. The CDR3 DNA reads TGTGCCAGCACCCACCGGGGGAGCTACGAGCAGTACTTC.

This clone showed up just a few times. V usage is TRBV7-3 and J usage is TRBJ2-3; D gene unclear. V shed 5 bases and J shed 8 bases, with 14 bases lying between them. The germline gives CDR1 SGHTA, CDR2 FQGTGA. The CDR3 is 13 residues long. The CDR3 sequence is CASSLTTPGTQYF. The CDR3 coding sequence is TGTGCCAGCAGCCTCACCACTCCCGGTACGCAGTATTTT. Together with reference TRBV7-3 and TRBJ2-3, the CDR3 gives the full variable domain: GAGVSQTPSNKVTEKGKYVELRCDPISGHTALYWYRQSLGQGPEFLIYFQGTGAADDSGLPNDRFFAVRPEGSVSTLKIQRTERGDSAVYLCASSLTTPGTQYFGPGTRLTVL.

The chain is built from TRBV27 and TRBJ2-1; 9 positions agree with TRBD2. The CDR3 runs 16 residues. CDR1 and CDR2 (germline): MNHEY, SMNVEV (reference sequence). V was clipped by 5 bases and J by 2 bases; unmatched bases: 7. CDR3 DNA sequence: TGTGCCAGCAGTCCCATAGCGGGAGCCGCCTACAATGAGCAGTTCTTC. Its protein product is CASSPIAGAAYNEQFF.

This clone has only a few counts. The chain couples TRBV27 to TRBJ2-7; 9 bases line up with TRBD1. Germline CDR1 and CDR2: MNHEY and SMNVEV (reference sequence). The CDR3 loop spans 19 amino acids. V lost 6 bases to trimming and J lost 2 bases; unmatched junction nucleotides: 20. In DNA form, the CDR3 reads TGTGCCAGCAGGAGAACTCCGGGACAGGGTCACGAAGTGACCTACGAGCAGTACTTC. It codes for CASRRTPGQGHEVTYEQYF.

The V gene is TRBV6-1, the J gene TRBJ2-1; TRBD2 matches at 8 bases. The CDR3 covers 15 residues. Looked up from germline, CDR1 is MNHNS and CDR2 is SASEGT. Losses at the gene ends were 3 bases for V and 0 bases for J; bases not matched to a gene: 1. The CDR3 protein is CASSEAGGSYNEQFF. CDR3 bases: TGTGCCAGCAGTGAGGCGGGAGGCTCCTACAATGAGCAGTTCTTC.

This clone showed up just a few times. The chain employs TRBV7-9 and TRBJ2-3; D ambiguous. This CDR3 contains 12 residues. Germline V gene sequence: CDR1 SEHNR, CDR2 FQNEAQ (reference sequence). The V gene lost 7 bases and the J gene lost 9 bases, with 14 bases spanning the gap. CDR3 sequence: CASTPYYWTQYF. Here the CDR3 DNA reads TGTGCCAGCACGCCCTACTACTGGACGCAGTATTTT.

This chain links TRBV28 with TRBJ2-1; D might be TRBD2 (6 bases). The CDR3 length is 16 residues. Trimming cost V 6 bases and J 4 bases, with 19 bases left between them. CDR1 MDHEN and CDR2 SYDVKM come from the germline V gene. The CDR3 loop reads CASSGSGAPAYNEQFF. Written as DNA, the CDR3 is TGTGCCAGCAGCGGTAGCGGAGCCCCAGCTTACAATGAGCAGTTCTTC.

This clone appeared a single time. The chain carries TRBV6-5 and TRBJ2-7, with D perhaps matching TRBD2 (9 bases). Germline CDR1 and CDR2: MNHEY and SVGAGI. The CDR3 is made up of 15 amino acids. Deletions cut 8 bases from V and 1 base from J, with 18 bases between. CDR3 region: CASGQGAGGSYEQYF. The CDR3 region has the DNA TGTGCCAGCGGACAGGGAGCGGGAGGTTCCTACGAGCAGTACTTC.

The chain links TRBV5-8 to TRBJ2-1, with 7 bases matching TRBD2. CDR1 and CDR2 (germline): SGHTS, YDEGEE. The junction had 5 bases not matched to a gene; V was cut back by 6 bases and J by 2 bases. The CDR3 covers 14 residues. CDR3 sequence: CASKGGSAYNEQFF. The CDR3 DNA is TGTGCCAGCAAGGGAGGGAGTGCCTACAATGAGCAGTTCTTC.

The CDR3 nucleotides are TGCGCCAGCAGCTTGGTTGGGGCGGATTACAATGAGCAGTTCTTC. It translates to CASSLVGADYNEQFF. The chain combines TRBV5-1 with TRBJ2-1, with D tentatively TRBD1 (5 bases). The germline V gene has CDR1 SGHRS and CDR2 YFSETQ. The CDR3 contains 15 residues. V was clipped by 0 bases and J by 4 bases, with 11 bases between them.

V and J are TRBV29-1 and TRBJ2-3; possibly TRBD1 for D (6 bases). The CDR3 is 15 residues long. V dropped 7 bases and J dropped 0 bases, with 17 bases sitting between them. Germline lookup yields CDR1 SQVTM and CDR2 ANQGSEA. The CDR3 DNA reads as TGCAGCGGGACCCCCGGGACATATAGCACAGATACGCAGTATTTT. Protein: CSGTPGTYSTDTQYF.

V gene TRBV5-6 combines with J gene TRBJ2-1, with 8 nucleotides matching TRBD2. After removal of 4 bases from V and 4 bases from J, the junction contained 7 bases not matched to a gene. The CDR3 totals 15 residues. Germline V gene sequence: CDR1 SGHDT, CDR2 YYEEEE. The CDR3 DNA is TGTGCCAGCAGCCCATCAGCGGGGGATTACAATGAGCAGTTCTTC. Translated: CASSPSAGDYNEQFF.

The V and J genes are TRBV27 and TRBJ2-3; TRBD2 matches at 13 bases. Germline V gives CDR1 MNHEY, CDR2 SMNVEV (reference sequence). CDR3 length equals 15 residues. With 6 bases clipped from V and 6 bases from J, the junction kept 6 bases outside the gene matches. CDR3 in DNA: TGTGCCAGCAGCCCGGGACTAGCGGGAATGGATACGCAGTATTTT. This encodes CASSPGLAGMDTQYF.

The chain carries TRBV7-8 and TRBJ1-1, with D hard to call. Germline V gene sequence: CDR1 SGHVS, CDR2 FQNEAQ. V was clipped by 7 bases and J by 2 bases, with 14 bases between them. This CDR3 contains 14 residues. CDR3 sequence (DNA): TGTGCCAGCACCTCGGGTCGGGGAAACACTGAAGCTTTCTTT. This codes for CASTSGRGNTEAFF.

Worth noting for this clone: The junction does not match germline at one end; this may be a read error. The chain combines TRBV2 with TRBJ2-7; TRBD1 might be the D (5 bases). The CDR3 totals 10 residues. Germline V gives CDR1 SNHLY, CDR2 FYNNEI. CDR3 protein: CASSVLDMSF. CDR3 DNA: TGTGCCAGCAGTGTCTTGGACATGAGCTTC.